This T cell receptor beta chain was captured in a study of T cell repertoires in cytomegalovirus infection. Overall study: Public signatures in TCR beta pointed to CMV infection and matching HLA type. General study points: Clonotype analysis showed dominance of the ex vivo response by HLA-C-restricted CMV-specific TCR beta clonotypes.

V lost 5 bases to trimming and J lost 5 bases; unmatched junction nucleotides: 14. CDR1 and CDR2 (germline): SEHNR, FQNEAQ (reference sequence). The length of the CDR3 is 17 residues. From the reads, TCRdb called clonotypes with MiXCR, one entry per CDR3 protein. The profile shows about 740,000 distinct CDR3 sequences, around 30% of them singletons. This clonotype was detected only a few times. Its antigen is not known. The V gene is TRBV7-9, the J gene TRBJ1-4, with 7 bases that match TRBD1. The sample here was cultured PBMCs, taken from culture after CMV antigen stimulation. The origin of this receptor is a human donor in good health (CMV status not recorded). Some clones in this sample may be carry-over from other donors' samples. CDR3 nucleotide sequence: TGTGCCAGCAGCCGACAGGGAGAAAATGATTTGAATGAAAAACTGTTTTTT. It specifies CASSRQGENDLNEKLFF.